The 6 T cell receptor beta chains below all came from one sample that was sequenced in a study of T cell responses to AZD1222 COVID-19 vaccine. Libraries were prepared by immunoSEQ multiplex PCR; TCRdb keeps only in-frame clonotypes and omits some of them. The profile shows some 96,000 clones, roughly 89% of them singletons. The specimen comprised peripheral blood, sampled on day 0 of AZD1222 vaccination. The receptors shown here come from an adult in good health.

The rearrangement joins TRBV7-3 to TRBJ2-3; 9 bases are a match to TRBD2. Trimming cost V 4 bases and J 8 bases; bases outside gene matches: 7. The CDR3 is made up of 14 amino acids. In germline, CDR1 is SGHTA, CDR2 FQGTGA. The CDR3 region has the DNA TGTGCCAGCAGCTCGGGGACTAGCATGCGTACGCAGTATTTT. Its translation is CASSSGTSMRTQYF.

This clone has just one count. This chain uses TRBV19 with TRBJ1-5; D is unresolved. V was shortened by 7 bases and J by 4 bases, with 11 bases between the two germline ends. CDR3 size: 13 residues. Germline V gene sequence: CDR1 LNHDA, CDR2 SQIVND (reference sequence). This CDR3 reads CASNLRANQPQHF. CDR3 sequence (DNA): TGTGCCAGTAACCTTCGGGCTAATCAGCCCCAGCATTTT.

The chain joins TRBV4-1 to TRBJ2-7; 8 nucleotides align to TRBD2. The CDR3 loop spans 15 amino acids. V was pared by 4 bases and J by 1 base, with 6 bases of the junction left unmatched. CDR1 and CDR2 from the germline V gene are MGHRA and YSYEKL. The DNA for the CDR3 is TGCGCCAGCAGCCTAAGCGGGACTAGATCCTACGAGCAGTACTTC. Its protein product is CASSLSGTRSYEQYF.

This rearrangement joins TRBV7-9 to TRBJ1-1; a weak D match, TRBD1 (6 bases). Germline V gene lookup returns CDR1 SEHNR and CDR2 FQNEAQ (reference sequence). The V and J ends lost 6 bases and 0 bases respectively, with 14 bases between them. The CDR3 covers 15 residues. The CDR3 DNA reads TGTGCCAGCAGTTACGGACAGACCATGAACACTGAAGCTTTCTTT. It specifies CASSYGQTMNTEAFF.

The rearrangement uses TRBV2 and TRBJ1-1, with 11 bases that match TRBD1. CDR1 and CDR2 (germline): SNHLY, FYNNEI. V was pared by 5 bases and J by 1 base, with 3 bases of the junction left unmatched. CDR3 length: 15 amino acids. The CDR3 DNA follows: TGTGCCAGCAGTCGGACAGGGGGCTGGAACACTGAAGCTTTCTTT. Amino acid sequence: CASSRTGGWNTEAFF. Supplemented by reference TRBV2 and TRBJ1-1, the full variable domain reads EPEVTQTPSHQVTQMGQEVILRCVPISNHLYFYWYRQILGQKVEFLVSFYNNEISEKSEIFDDQFSVERPDGSNFTLKIRSTKLEDSAMYFCASSRTGGWNTEAFFGQGTRLTVV.

The CDR3 sequence: CASSSTPTSGSYEQYF. The CDR3 DNA follows: TGTGCCAGCAGTTCTACTCCGACTAGCGGGAGCTACGAGCAGTACTTC. The gene calls are TRBV27 and TRBJ2-7; the match to TRBD2 covers 12 bases. The CDR3 sequence is 16 residues long. Germline trimming cut 4 bases from V and 3 bases from J; bases unmatched to any gene: 7. Germline lookup yields CDR1 MNHEY and CDR2 SMNVEV (reference sequence).